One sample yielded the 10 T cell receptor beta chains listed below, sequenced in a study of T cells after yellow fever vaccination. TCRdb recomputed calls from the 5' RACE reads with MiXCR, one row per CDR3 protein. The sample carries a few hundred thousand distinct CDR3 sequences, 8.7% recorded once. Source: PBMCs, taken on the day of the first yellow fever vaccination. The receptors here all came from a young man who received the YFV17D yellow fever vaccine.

The CDR3 region has the DNA TGTGCTAGTGGTTTGGGGGACAGCTCCTACAATGAGCAGTTCTTC. Its translation: CASGLGDSSYNEQFF. The V gene is TRBV12-5, the J gene TRBJ2-1; 7 bases are a match to TRBD1. CDR1 and CDR2 (germline): LGHNT, FRNRAP. The CDR3 length is 15 residues. V shed 1 base and J 0 bases; nucleotides not matched to a gene: 0.

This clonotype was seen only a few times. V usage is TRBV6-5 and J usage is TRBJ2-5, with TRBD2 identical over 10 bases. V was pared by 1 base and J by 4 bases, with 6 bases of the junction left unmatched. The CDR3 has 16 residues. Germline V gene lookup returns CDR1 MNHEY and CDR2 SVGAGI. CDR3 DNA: TGTGCCAGCAGTTACTATGTAGCGGGGGGTATAGAGACCCAGTACTTC. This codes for CASSYYVAGGIETQYF.

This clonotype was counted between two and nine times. This CDR3 is CASSTRGTTYEQYV. Written as DNA, the CDR3 is TGTGCCAGCAGCACCAGAGGGACAACCTACGAGCAGTACGTC. The chain joins TRBV28 to TRBJ2-7; maybe TRBD1 (6 bases). Trimming removed 6 bases from V and 2 bases from J, with 14 bases in between. This CDR3 is 14 amino acids long. Germline assignment: CDR1 MDHEN and CDR2 SYDVKM.

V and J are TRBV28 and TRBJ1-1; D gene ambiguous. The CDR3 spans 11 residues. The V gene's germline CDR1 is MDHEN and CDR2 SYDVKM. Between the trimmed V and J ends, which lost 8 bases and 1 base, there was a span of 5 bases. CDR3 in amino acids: CASLGNTEAFF. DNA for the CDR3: TGTGCCAGCCTGGGGAACACTGAAGCTTTCTTT.

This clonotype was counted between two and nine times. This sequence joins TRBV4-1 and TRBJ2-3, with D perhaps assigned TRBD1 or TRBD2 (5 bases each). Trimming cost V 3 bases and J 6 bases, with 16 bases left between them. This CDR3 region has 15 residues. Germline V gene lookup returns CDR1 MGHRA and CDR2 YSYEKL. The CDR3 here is CASSQTGTAADTQYF. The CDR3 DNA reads TGCGCCAGCAGCCAGACCGGGACCGCCGCTGATACGCAGTATTTT.

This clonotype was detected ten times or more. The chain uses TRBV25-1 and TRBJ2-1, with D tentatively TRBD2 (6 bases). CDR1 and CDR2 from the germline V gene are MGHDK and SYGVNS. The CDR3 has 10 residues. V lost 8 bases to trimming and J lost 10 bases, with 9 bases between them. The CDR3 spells CASGLKEQFF. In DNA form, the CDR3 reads TGTGCCAGCGGACTAAAGGAGCAGTTCTTC.

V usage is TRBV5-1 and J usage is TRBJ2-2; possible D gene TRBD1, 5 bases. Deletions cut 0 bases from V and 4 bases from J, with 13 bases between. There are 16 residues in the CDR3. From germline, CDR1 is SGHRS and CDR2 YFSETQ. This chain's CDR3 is CASSLVQGWSTGELFF. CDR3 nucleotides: TGCGCCAGCAGCTTGGTTCAGGGTTGGAGCACCGGGGAGCTGTTTTTT. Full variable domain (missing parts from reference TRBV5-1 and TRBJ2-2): KAGVTQTPRYLIKTRGQQVTLSCSPISGHRSVSWYQQTPGQGLQFLFEYFSETQRNKGNFPGRFSGRQFSNSRSEMNVSTLELGDSALYLCASSLVQGWSTGELFFGEGSRLTVL.

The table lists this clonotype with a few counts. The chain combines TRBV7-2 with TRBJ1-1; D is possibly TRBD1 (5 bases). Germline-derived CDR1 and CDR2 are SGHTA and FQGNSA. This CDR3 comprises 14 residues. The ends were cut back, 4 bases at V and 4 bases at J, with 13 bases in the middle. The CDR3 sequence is CASSWQGSTTEAFF. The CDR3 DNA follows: TGTGCCAGCAGCTGGCAGGGTTCGACCACTGAAGCTTTCTTT.

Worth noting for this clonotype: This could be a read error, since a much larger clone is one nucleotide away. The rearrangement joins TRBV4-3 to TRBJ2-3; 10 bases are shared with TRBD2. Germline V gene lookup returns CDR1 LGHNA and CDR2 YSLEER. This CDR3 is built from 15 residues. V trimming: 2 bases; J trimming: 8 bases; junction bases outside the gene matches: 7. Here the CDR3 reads CASSQPSGGQVTQYF. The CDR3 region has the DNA TGCGCCAGCAGCCAACCTAGCGGGGGTCAGGTTACGCAGTATTTT.

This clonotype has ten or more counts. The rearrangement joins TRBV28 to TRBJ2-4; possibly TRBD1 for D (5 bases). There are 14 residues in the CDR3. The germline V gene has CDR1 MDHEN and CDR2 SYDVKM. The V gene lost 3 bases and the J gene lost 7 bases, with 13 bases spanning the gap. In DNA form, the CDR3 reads TGTGCCAGCAGTTTTCGGTCAGGGCGGAACATTCAGTACTTC. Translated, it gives CASSFRSGRNIQYF. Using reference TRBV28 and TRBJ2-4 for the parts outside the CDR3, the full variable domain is DVKVTQSSRYLVKRTGEKVFLECVQDMDHENMFWYRQDPGLGLRLIYFSYDVKMKEKGDIPEGYSVSREKKERFSLILESASTNQTSMYLCASSFRSGRNIQYFGAGTRLSVL.